The 16 T cell receptor beta chains below come from one sample, sequenced in a study of blood T cell repertoires in COVID-19. Repertoires were generated with immunoSEQ multiplex PCR, while TCRdb's copy carries only in-frame clones and drops some. Found here are some 42,000 clones, about 87% of them singletons; the top ten hold around 7%. What was sequenced was peripheral blood. The receptors were sampled from a human donor in a cohort sampled during active COVID-19.

J is TRBJ2-3 and V is TRBV2, with TRBD2 as a possible D gene (6 bases). Germline values: CDR1 SNHLY, CDR2 FYNNEI. Trimming shortened V by 7 bases and J by 5 bases, and 16 bases separated the two germline ends. This CDR3 region has 14 residues. The CDR3 DNA reads as TGTGCCAGCATGGGAGGCCCCGTGATAGATACGCAGTATTTT. Its protein product is CASMGGPVIDTQYF.

The genes are TRBV2 and TRBJ2-3; a possible D gene is TRBD1 (5 bases). CDR3 length: 15 amino acids. The germline V gene has CDR1 SNHLY and CDR2 FYNNEI. V dropped 2 bases and J dropped 1 base, with 10 bases sitting between them. DNA for the CDR3: TGTGCCAGCAGTGAATGGGGCAGGGGCACAGATACGCAGTATTTT. Translation gives CASSEWGRGTDTQYF.

The chain recombines TRBV13 with TRBJ2-1; D might be TRBD2 (6 bases). Germline V gene sequence: CDR1 PRHDT, CDR2 FYEKMQ (reference sequence). The CDR3 runs 15 residues. With 4 bases removed from V and 9 bases from J, the gap between germline ends came to 19 bases. The CDR3 nucleotides read TGTGCCAGCAGCTCACGAGGAGGAGGGTCCGGTGAGCAGTTCTTC. It specifies CASSSRGGGSGEQFF.

The chain links TRBV11-2 to TRBJ2-1, with D possibly TRBD1 on 6 matching bases. This CDR3 region has 15 residues. Between the trimmed V and J ends, which lost 4 bases and 3 bases, there was a span of 13 bases. Germline V lookup: CDR1 SGHAT, CDR2 FQNNGV. This chain's CDR3 is CASSSQGSSYNEQFF. Here the CDR3 DNA reads TGTGCCAGCAGCTCACAGGGATCGAGCTACAATGAGCAGTTCTTC.

The chain employs TRBV5-1 and TRBJ1-1, with 7 positions matching TRBD1. With 0 bases clipped from V and 4 bases from J, the junction kept 3 bases outside the gene matches. The CDR3 length is 14 residues. Germline CDR1 reads SGHRS; CDR2 reads YFSETQ. This CDR3 is CASSLVQGGTEAFF. CDR3 nucleotide sequence: TGCGCCAGCAGCTTGGTGCAGGGGGGCACTGAAGCTTTCTTT.

The chain couples TRBV9 to TRBJ2-2, with D perhaps matching TRBD1 (5 bases). In germline, CDR1 is SGDLS, CDR2 YYNGEE. V lost 4 bases and J lost 6, with 16 bases in between. The CDR3 loop spans 15 amino acids. The CDR3 protein is CASSPSGPRAGELFF. In DNA, the CDR3 is TGTGCCAGCAGCCCCTCAGGGCCCAGGGCCGGGGAGCTGTTTTTT.

The gene calls are TRBV7-2 and TRBJ2-1; 13 positions match TRBD2. V shed 10 bases, J shed 2 bases, and the junction held 11 bases outside the gene matches. The CDR3 is made up of 17 amino acids. CDR1 and CDR2 (germline): SGHTA, FQGNSA. CDR3 region: CAILRTSGRGTYNEQFF. CDR3 nucleotides: TGTGCCATCCTCCGGACTAGCGGGAGAGGCACCTACAATGAGCAGTTCTTC. Full variable domain (rest looked up from reference TRBV7-2 and TRBJ2-1): GAGVSQSPSNKVTEKGKDVELRCDPISGHTALYWYRQSLGQGLEFLIYFQGNSAPDKSGLPSDRFSAERTGGSVSTLTIQRTQQEDSAVYLCAILRTSGRGTYNEQFFGPGTRLTVL.

The rearrangement uses TRBV4-3 and TRBJ2-2; TRBD1 matches 11 bases. The J segment lost 8 bases and the V segment lost 1 base, leaving 3 bases of the junction unmatched. Germline-derived CDR1 and CDR2 are LGHNA and YSLEER. CDR3 length: 15 residues. CDR3 residues: CASSQGTGGMGELFF. In nucleotides, the CDR3 is TGCGCCAGCAGCCAAGGGACAGGGGGCATGGGGGAGCTGTTTTTT.

This rearrangement joins TRBV3-1 (or the pseudogene TRBV3-2) to TRBJ2-1; 9 nucleotides line up with TRBD1. The germline V gene encodes CDR1 LGHDT and CDR2 YNNKEL (reference sequence). With 3 bases clipped from V and 3 bases from J, the junction kept 3 bases outside the gene matches. This CDR3 is 15 amino acids long. CDR3 DNA sequence: TGTGCCAGCAGCCACTCGGGACAGGGCTACAATGAGCAGTTCTTC. Translation: CASSHSGQGYNEQFF.

The gene calls are TRBV29-1 and TRBJ2-5; 7 bases map to TRBD1. With 4 bases clipped from V and 4 bases from J, the junction kept 6 bases outside the gene matches. CDR3 length: 13 residues. Germline V gene data show CDR1 as SQVTM and CDR2 as ANQGSEA. CDR3 amino acids: CSVVLGGGETQYF. The CDR3 DNA sequence: TGCAGCGTTGTATTAGGGGGCGGAGAGACCCAGTACTTC. Filled out from reference TRBV29-1 and TRBJ2-5, the complete variable domain reads SAVISQKPSRDICQRGTSLTIQCQVDSQVTMMFWYRQQPGQSLTLIATANQGSEATYESGFVIDKFPISRPNLTFSTLTVSNMSPEDSSIYLCSVVLGGGETQYFGPGTRLLVL.

The chain has TRBV3-1 (or the pseudogene TRBV3-2) and TRBJ1-6, with D perhaps TRBD1 (6 bases). V dropped 2 bases and J dropped 9 bases, with 17 bases sitting between them. There are 16 residues in the CDR3. Per the germline V gene, CDR1 is LGHDT and CDR2 is YNNKEL (reference sequence). CDR3 DNA sequence: TGTGCCAGCAGCCAACGTACAGGGAGCGGCAGTTCACCCCTCCACTTT. Translating it yields CASSQRTGSGSSPLHF.

CDR3 residues: CASSLTSGKAGELFF. In DNA, the CDR3 is TGCGCCAGCAGTTTAACTAGCGGGAAAGCCGGGGAGCTGTTTTTT. V is TRBV10-2 and J is TRBJ2-2; 10 bases match TRBD2. This CDR3 spans 15 amino acids. The ends lost 5 bases at V and 6 bases at J; junction bases unmatched: 6. Germline V gene data show CDR1 as WSHSY and CDR2 as SAAADI.

The chain carries TRBV7-3 and TRBJ1-1, with D uncertain. The germline V gene encodes CDR1 SGHTA and CDR2 FQGTGA. The V end lost 1 base, the J end lost 7 bases, and 13 bases lay between the germline ends. This CDR3 comprises 14 residues. DNA of the CDR3: TGTGCCAGCAGCTTAATAAGAACCACTCTTGAAGCTTTCTTT. Encoded protein: CASSLIRTTLEAFF. The variable domain in full, completed from reference TRBV7-3 and TRBJ1-1, reads GAGVSQTPSNKVTEKGKYVELRCDPISGHTALYWYRQSLGQGPEFLIYFQGTGAADDSGLPNDRFFAVRPEGSVSTLKIQRTERGDSAVYLCASSLIRTTLEAFFGQGTRLTVV.

The rearrangement links TRBV9 to TRBJ2-3, with TRBD2 matching over 8 bases. Germline V gene lookup returns CDR1 SGDLS and CDR2 YYNGEE. CDR3 length: 15 amino acids. The V and J ends lost 2 bases and 0 bases, in that order; junction bases with no gene match: 2. In DNA, the CDR3 is TGTGCCAGCAGCGTTCAGCGGGAGAGCACAGATACGCAGTATTTT. It is translated as CASSVQRESTDTQYF.

V is TRBV6-5 and J is TRBJ1-1; D uncertain. Between the trimmed V and J ends, which lost 7 bases and 0 bases, there was a span of 12 bases. The CDR3 length is 14 residues. Germline V lookup: CDR1 MNHEY, CDR2 SVGAGI. CDR3 sequence (DNA): TGTGCCAGCACTAGGACGGGGATGAACACTGAAGCTTTCTTT. Translation: CASTRTGMNTEAFF.

V gene TRBV27 combines with J gene TRBJ1-5; TRBD1 matches 7 bases. V shed 1 base, J shed 7 bases, and the junction held 7 bases outside the gene matches. This CDR3 is 15 amino acids long. The germline V gene encodes CDR1 MNHEY and CDR2 SMNVEV (reference sequence). Here the CDR3 reads CASSLLGRGNQPQHF. The CDR3 DNA reads as TGTGCCAGCAGTTTATTAGGCAGGGGGAACCAGCCCCAGCATTTT.